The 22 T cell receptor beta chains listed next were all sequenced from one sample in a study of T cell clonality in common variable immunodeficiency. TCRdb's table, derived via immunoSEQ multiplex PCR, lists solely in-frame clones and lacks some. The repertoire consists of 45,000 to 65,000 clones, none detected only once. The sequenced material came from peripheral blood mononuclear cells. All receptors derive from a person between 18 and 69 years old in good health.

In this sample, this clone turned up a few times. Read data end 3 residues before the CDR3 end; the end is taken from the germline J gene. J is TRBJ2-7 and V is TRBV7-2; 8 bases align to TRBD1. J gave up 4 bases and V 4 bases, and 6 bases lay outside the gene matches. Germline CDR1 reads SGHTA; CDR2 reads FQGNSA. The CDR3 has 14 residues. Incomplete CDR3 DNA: TGTGCCAGCAGCTCAGGGGGCTTGGAATACGAG. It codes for CASSSGGLEYE. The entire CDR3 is CASSSGGLEYEQYF. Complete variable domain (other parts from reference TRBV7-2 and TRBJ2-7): GAGVSQSPSNKVTEKGKDVELRCDPISGHTALYWYRQSLGQGLEFLIYFQGNSAPDKSGLPSDRFSAERTGGSVSTLTIQRTQQEDSAVYLCASSSGGLEYEQYFGPGTRLTVT.

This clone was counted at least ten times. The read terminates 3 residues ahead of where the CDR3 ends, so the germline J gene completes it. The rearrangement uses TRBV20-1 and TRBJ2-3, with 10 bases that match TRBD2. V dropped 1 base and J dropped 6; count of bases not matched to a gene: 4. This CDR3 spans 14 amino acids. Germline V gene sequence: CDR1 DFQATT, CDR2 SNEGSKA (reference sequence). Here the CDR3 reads CSARVAGGADTQYF. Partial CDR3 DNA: TGCAGTGCTAGAGTAGCGGGAGGAGCCGATACG.

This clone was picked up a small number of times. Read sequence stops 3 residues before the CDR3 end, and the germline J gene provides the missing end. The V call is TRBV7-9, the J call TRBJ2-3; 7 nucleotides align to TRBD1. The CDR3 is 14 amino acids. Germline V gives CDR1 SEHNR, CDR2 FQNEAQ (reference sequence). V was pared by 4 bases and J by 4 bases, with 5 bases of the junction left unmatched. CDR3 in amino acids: CASSWTGTADTQYF. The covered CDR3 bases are TGTGCCAGCAGCTGGACCGGGACAGCAGATACG. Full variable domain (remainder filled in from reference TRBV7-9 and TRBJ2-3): DTGVSQNPRHKITKRGQNVTFRCDPISEHNRLYWYRQTLGQGPEFLTYFQNEAQLEKSRLLSDRFSAERPKGSFSTLEIQRTEQGDSAMYLCASSWTGTADTQYFGPGTRLTVL.

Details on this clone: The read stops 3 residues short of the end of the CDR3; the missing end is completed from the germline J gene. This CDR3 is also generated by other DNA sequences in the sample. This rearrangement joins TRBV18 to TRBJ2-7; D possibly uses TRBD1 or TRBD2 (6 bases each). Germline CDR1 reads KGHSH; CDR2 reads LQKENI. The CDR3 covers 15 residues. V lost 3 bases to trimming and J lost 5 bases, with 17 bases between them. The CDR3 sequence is CASSPGRQGSNEQYF. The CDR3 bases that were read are TGTGCCAGCTCACCGGGGAGGCAGGGGAGTAACGAG.

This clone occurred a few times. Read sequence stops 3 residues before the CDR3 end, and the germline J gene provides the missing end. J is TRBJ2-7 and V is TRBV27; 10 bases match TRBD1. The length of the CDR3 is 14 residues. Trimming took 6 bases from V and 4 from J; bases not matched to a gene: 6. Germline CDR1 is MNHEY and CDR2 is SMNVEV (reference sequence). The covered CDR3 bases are TGTGCCAGCAGCCCCGGGACAGGGGTGTACGAG. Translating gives CASSPGTGVYE. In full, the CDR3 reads CASSPGTGVYEQYF.

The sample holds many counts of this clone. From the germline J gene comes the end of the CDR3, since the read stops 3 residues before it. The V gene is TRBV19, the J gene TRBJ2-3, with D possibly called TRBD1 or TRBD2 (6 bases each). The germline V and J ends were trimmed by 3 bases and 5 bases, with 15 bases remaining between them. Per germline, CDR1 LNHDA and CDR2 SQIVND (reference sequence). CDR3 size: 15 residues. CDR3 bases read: TGTGCCAGTAGTATTCTGGCCAGGGGAGGAGATACG. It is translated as CASSILARGGDT. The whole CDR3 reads CASSILARGGDTQYF.

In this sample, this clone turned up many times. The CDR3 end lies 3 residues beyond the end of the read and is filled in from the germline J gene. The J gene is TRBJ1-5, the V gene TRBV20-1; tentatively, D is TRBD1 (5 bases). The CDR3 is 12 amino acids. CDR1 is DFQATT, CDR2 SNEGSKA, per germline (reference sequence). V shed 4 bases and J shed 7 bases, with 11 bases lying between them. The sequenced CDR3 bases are TGCAGTGCTACGTCAGGGTACCAGCCC. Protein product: CSATSGYQP. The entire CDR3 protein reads CSATSGYQPQHF.

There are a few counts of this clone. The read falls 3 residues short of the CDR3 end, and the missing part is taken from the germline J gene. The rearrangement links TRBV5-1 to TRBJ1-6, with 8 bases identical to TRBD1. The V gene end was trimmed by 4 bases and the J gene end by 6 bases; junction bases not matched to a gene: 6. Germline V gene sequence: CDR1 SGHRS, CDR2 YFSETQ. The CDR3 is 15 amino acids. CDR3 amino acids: CASSPRGLSNSPLHF. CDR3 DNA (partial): TGCGCCAGCAGCCCCAGGGGGCTGAGTAATTCACCC.

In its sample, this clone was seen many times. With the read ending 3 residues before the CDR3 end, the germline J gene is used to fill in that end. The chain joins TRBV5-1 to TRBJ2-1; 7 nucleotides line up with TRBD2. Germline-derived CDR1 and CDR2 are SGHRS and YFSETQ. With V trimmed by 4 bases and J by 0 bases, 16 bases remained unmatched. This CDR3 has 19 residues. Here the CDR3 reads CASSLGRDYWTSSYNEQFF. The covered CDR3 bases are TGCGCCAGCAGCCTAGGTCGGGACTATTGGACCAGCTCCTACAATGAG.

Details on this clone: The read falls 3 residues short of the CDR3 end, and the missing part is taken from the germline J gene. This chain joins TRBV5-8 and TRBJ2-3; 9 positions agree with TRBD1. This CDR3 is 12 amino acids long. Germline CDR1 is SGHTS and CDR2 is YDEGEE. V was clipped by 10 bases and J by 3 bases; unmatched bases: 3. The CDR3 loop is CAAGQGTDTQYF. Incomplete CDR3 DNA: TGTGCCGCGGGACAGGGAACAGATACG. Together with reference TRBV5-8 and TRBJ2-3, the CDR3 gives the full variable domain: EAGVTQSPTHLIKTRGQQATLRCSPISGHTSVYWYQQALGLGLQFLLWYDEGEERNRGNFPPRFSGRQFPNYSSELNVNALELEDSALYLCAAGQGTDTQYFGPGTRLTVL.

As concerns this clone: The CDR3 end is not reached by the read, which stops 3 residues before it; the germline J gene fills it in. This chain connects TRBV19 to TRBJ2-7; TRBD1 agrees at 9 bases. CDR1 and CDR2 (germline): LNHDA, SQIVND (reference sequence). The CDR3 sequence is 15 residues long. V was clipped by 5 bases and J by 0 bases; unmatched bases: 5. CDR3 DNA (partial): TGTGCCAGTAGTGCATTGACAGGGGGCTCCTACGAG. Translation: CASSALTGGSYE. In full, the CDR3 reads CASSALTGGSYEQYF.

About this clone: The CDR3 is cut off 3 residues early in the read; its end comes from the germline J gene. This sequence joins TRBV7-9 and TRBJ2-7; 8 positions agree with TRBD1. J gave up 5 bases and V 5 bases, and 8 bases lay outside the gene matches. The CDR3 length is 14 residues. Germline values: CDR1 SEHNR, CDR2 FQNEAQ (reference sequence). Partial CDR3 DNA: TGTGCCAGCAGCCGTCAGGACAGGGCAGACGAG. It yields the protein CASSRQDRADE. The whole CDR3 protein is CASSRQDRADEQYF.

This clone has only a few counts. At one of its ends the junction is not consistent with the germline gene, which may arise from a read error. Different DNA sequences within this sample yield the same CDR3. The CDR3 loop reads CASSLRWLRNTIYF. The CDR3 bases that were read are TGTGCCAGCAGCTTACGTTGGCTCCGAAACACA. The chain has TRBV7-3 and TRBJ1-3; D gene uncertain. The sequence runs out 3 residues before the end of the CDR3; the remainder is reconstructed from the germline J gene. CDR1 is SGHTA, CDR2 FQGTGA, per germline. This CDR3 is built from 14 residues.

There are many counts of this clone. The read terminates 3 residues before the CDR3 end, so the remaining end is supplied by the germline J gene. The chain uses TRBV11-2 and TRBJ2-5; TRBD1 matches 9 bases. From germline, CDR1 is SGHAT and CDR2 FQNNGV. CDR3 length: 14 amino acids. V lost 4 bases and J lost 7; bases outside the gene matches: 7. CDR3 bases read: TGTGCCAGCAGCTGGGACAGGGCGGGCGGGACC. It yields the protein CASSWDRAGGT. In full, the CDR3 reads CASSWDRAGGTQYF.

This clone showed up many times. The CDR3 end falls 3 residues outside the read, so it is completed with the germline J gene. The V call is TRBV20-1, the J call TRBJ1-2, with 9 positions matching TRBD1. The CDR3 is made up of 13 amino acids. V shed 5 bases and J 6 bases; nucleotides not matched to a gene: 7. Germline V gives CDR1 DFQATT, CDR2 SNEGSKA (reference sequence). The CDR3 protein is CSAGTGHRDGYTF. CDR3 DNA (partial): TGCAGTGCTGGGACAGGGCACCGCGATGGC.

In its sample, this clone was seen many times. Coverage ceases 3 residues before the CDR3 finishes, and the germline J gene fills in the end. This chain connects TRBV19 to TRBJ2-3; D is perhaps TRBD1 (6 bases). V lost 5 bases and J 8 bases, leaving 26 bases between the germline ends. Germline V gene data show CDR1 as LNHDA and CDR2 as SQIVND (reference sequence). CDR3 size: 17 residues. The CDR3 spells CASSSNTGTRGKGTQYF. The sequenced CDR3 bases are TGTGCCAGTAGTTCAAACACCGGGACCAGGGGTAAAGGTACG.

CDR3 residues: CASSLWDRDGNTIYF. CDR3 DNA, as far as it was read: TGTGCCAGCAGCTTATGGGACAGGGATGGAAACACC. The chain links TRBV7-9 to TRBJ1-3, with 9 bases that match TRBD1. The CDR3 is cut off 3 residues early in the read; its end comes from the germline J gene. Germline V gene sequence: CDR1 SEHNR, CDR2 FQNEAQ (reference sequence). This CDR3 has 15 residues. Germline trimming cut 2 bases from V and 3 bases from J; bases unmatched to any gene: 2.

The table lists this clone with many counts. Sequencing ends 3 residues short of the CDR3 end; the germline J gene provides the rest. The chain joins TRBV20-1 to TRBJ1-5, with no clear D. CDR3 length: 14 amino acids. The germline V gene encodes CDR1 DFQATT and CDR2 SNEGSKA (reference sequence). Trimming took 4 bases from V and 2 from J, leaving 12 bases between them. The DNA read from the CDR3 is TGCAGTGCTAAGAAAGGTGAGGGCAATCAGCCC. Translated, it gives CSAKKGEGNQP. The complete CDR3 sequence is CSAKKGEGNQPQHF.

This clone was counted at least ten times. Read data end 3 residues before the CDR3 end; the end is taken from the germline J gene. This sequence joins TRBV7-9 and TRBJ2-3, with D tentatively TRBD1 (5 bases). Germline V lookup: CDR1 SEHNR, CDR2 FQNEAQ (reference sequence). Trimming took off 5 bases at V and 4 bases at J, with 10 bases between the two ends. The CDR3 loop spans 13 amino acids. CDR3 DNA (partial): TGTGCCAGCAGCCCCCGACAGTCAGATACG. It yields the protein CASSPRQSDT. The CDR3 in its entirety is CASSPRQSDTQYF.

The CDR3 here is CASSRQEGVYNDYTF. CDR3 DNA, as far as it was read: TGTGCCAGCAGCCGACAAGAGGGGGTCTACAATGAC. The chain uses TRBV7-9 and TRBJ1-2; TRBD1 is a possible D gene (6 bases). The read ends 3 residues before the CDR3 terminus; that terminus is restored from the germline J gene. CDR1 is SEHNR and CDR2 is FQNEAQ in the germline V gene (reference sequence). The CDR3 runs 15 residues.

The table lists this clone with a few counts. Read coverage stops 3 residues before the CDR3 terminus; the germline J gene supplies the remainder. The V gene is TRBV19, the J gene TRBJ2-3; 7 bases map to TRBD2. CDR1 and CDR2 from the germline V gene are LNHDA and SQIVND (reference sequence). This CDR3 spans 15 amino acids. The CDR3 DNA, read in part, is TGTGCCAGTAGTATGGGAGGGGTCGGCAATCAGCCG. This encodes CASSMGGVGNQP. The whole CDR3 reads CASSMGGVGNQPQYF.

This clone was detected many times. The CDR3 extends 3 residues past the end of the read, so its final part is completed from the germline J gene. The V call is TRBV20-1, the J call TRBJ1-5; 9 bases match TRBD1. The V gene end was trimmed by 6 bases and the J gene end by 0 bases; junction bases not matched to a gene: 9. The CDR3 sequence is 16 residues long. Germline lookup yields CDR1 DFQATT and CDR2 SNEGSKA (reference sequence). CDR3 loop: CSATPGTGYSNQPQHF. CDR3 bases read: TGCAGTGCAACCCCCGGGACAGGGTATAGCAATCAGCCC.